This entry lists 17 T cell receptor beta chains sequenced from one sample in a study of Tregs in tolerant kidney transplant recipients. The antigens of these receptors remain unknown. This table comes from immunoSEQ multiplex PCR, and its TCRdb copy is limited to in-frame clones, with some not included. Found here are 20,000 or so clones, roughly 65% of them singletons; the top ten hold 3% to 3.5%. Input material: Tregs from blood cultured with allogeneic cells. The source of these receptors is a human donor in good health.

The V call is TRBV9, the J call TRBJ2-3, with no clear D. The V gene's germline CDR1 is SGDLS and CDR2 YYNGEE. This CDR3 region has 10 residues. The V end was cut by 7 bases, the J end by 6 bases, with 6 bases between. The CDR3 sequence is CASGLDTQYF. The CDR3 DNA reads as TGTGCCAGCGGCCTGGATACGCAGTATTTT.

This chain connects TRBV7-8 to TRBJ2-5; 7 nucleotides line up with TRBD1. Germline-derived CDR1 and CDR2 are SGHVS and FQNEAQ. There are 16 residues in the CDR3. J lost 5 bases, V lost 0 bases, and 9 bases had no gene match. The CDR3 region is CASSLASDRYWETQYF. For the CDR3, the DNA is TGTGCCAGCAGCTTAGCTTCGGACAGGTATTGGGAGACCCAGTACTTC.

The chain couples TRBV28 to TRBJ1-2, with 12 bases aligning to TRBD1. Looked up from germline, CDR1 is MDHEN and CDR2 is SYDVKM. The CDR3 is made up of 15 amino acids. The V segment lost 7 bases and the J segment 8 bases; nucleotides outside the gene matches: 11. CDR3 region: CASIPGDRGRKGYTF. The DNA of the CDR3 is TGTGCCAGCATCCCTGGGGACAGGGGGCGTAAAGGCTACACCTTC.

V is TRBV10-3 and J is TRBJ1-1; 9 positions agree with TRBD1. After removal of 8 bases from V and 4 bases from J, the junction contained 5 bases not matched to a gene. This CDR3 is built from 13 residues. Germline values: CDR1 ENHRY, CDR2 SYGVKD. CDR3 in DNA: TGTGCCATCCAGGGACAGGGACTCACTGAAGCTTTCTTT. Its protein product is CAIQGQGLTEAFF.

By sample share, this clone is medium-sized (0.01 to 0.1%). V is TRBV6-5 and J is TRBJ1-2, with 7 bases lining up with TRBD1. With V trimmed by 6 bases and J by 4 bases, 5 bases remained unmatched. From germline, CDR1 is MNHEY and CDR2 SVGAGI. The CDR3 covers 13 residues. The CDR3 DNA is TGTGCCAGCAGAGAGACAGGGTTCTATGGCTACACCTTC. This codes for CASRETGFYGYTF.

The rearrangement joins TRBV5-4 to TRBJ2-3; 8 bases are a match to TRBD2. V lost 2 bases to trimming and J lost 3 bases; unmatched junction nucleotides: 2. Germline V gives CDR1 SGHNT, CDR2 YYREEE (reference sequence). CDR3 size: 14 residues. The CDR3 DNA follows: TGTGCCAGCAGCTTTAGCGGGACTACAGATACGCAGTATTTT. Residues: CASSFSGTTDTQYF.

The chain's CDR3 is CASFAGIAEYNEQFF. For the CDR3, the DNA is TGTGCCAGCTTCGCTGGAATAGCGGAGTACAATGAGCAGTTCTTC. The rearrangement links TRBV18 to TRBJ2-1; the D gene is possibly TRBD2 (6 bases). Germline CDR1 is KGHSH and CDR2 is LQKENI. Trimming left V 7 bases short and J 4 bases short, with 17 bases between. There are 15 residues in the CDR3.

The J gene is TRBJ2-7, the V gene TRBV10-3, with 8 bases matching TRBD1. CDR3 length equals 13 residues. From germline, CDR1 is ENHRY and CDR2 SYGVKD. J lost 5 bases, V lost 6 bases, and 6 bases had no gene match. The CDR3 loop reads CAIRGLTGDEQYF. The CDR3 DNA follows: TGTGCCATCAGGGGCCTGACAGGGGACGAGCAGTACTTC.

This chain uses TRBV6-5 with TRBJ2-1; 8 bases are shared with TRBD2. From germline, CDR1 is MNHEY and CDR2 SVGAGI. This CDR3 comprises 15 residues. The V and J ends lost 2 bases and 0 bases, in that order; junction bases with no gene match: 0. CDR3 bases: TGTGCCAGCAGTTACGGGACTAGCTCCTACAATGAGCAGTTCTTC. Amino acids: CASSYGTSSYNEQFF.

Comments on this clone: It is unclear where the CDR3 begins or ends on the DNA, so no DNA is shown, and the CDR3 is as TCRdb lists it. The chain carries TRBV21-1 and TRBJ1-4; no check of the table's D call, TRBD1, against the DNA was made. TRBV21-1 constitutes a pseudogene. 17 amino acids form the CDR3, both terminal residues included. The CDR3 loop is CASSKVGQGSTNEKLFF.

The chain is built from TRBV5-1 and TRBJ2-7, with TRBD1 matching over 9 bases. This CDR3 has 15 residues. The V gene end was trimmed by 5 bases and the J gene end by 5 bases; junction bases not matched to a gene: 11. Per the germline V gene, CDR1 is SGHRS and CDR2 is YFSETQ. CDR3 residues: CASSAMGQGPNEQYF. The CDR3 DNA reads as TGCGCCAGCAGTGCCATGGGACAGGGTCCAAACGAGCAGTACTTC.

The chain is built from TRBV18 and TRBJ2-7; D call uncertain. CDR1 is KGHSH and CDR2 is LQKENI in the germline V gene. Trimming took off 4 bases at V and 10 bases at J, with 17 bases between the two ends. The CDR3 loop spans 13 amino acids. This CDR3 reads CASSRGADAGQYF. Here the CDR3 DNA reads TGTGCCAGCTCACGAGGCGCCGACGCAGGCCAGTACTTC.

This chain links TRBV18 with TRBJ1-4; D unresolved. The CDR3 extends over 13 amino acids. Germline CDR1 is KGHSH and CDR2 is LQKENI. V was cut by 3 bases and J by 6 bases, with 8 bases left in between. CDR3 protein: CASSPRRDEKLFF. The CDR3 DNA reads as TGTGCCAGCTCACCTAGGAGGGATGAAAAACTGTTTTTT.

The genes are TRBV5-1 and TRBJ1-4; TRBD1 matches at 8 bases. J was trimmed by 0 bases and V by 3 bases; bases with no gene match: 4. CDR1 SGHRS and CDR2 YFSETQ come from the germline V gene. The CDR3 has 16 residues. The CDR3 DNA sequence: TGCGCCAGCAGCTCTGGACAGGGCCCAACTAATGAAAAACTGTTTTTT. It encodes CASSSGQGPTNEKLFF.

The sample holds a few counts of this clone. The chain is built from TRBV7-9 and TRBJ2-7; TRBD2 matches at 9 bases. The CDR3 covers 19 residues. Germline V gene data show CDR1 as SEHNR and CDR2 as FQNEAQ (reference sequence). The V gene end was trimmed by 5 bases and the J gene end by 2 bases; junction bases not matched to a gene: 19. Written as DNA, the CDR3 is TGTGCCAGCAGCGACCGTTGGGGTAGCGGGAGTTACCGGACCTACGAGCAGTACTTC. It encodes CASSDRWGSGSYRTYEQYF.

The chain links TRBV11-3 to TRBJ2-1; D uncertain. Per germline, CDR1 SGHNT and CDR2 YENEEA. The CDR3 is made up of 11 amino acids. V shed 8 bases and J shed 9 bases, with 11 bases lying between them. The chain's CDR3 is CASGVSGEQFF. For the CDR3, the DNA is TGTGCCAGCGGGGTGTCCGGTGAGCAGTTCTTC.

This rearrangement joins TRBV10-1 to TRBJ2-1; D is perhaps TRBD2 (6 bases). Trimming pared 0 bases from V and 6 bases from J, leaving 12 bases between. Germline V CDR1 and CDR2: WNHNN, SYGVQD (reference sequence). This CDR3 has 15 amino acids. The CDR3 DNA is TGCGCCAGCAGTGAGTCGGAACTAGCTCGCAATGAGCAGTTCTTC. It yields the protein CASSESELARNEQFF.